One and the same sample provided the 11 T cell receptor beta chains below, sequenced in a study of technical replicates of blood from a handful of donors. Only in-frame clones appear in the TCRdb table, and some are missing; sequencing was by immunoSEQ multiplex PCR. Of tens of thousands of clones in the sample, 90% to 95% were seen once. Sample: T cells isolated from PBMCs. These receptors were collected from a human donor in good health.

The chain employs TRBV5-4 and TRBJ1-1; D gene uncertain. The CDR3 extends over 15 amino acids. The V and J ends lost 3 bases and 1 base respectively, with 13 bases between them. Germline V gene data show CDR1 as SGHNT and CDR2 as YYREEE (reference sequence). CDR3 protein: CASSSGLLWNTEAFF. The CDR3 nucleotides read TGTGCCAGCAGCTCCGGACTCCTGTGGAACACTGAAGCTTTCTTT.

V and J are TRBV27 and TRBJ1-1, with a possible D match to TRBD1 (5 bases). This CDR3 contains 16 residues. Germline V gene sequence: CDR1 MNHEY, CDR2 SMNVEV (reference sequence). V was cut by 0 bases and J by 0 bases, with 11 bases left in between. The CDR3, as DNA: TGTGCCAGCAGTTTATCCTTCGACAGCCTGAACACTGAAGCTTTCTTT. Its protein product is CASSLSFDSLNTEAFF.

This chain's CDR3 is CASSREDRFQNSYEQYF. The DNA for the CDR3 is TGTGCCAGCAGCCGAGAGGACAGGTTTCAAAACTCCTACGAGCAGTACTTC. This chain links TRBV11-3 with TRBJ2-7; 7 bases agree with TRBD1. Germline V gives CDR1 SGHNT, CDR2 YENEEA. The CDR3 consists of 17 residues. V was pared by 5 bases and J by 0 bases, with 13 bases of the junction left unmatched.

This clone turned up a few times. The chain employs TRBV7-9 and TRBJ1-6, with TRBD1 matching 8 bases. Per germline, CDR1 SEHNR and CDR2 FQNEAQ (reference sequence). This CDR3 has 15 residues. The ends lost 4 bases at V and 10 bases at J; junction bases unmatched: 9. The CDR3 spells CASSSRTGYESPLHF. CDR3 DNA sequence: TGTGCCAGCAGCTCACGGACAGGGTATGAATCACCCCTCCACTTT.

This clone appeared once. CDR3 bases: TGTGCCAGCAGTCCCCGACCGACAGATACTTACGAGCAGTACTTC. Residues: CASSPRPTDTYEQYF. The chain combines TRBV28 with TRBJ2-7; TRBD1 is a possible D gene (5 bases). The germline CDR1 and CDR2 sequences are MDHEN and SYDVKM. This CDR3 is 15 amino acids long. V lost 5 bases and J 4 bases, leaving 18 bases between the germline ends.

The rearrangement links TRBV5-1 to TRBJ2-3; unclear D gene. Germline loops: CDR1 SGHRS, CDR2 YFSETQ. V dropped 4 bases and J dropped 2 bases, with 5 bases sitting between them. The CDR3 has 12 amino acids. CDR3 DNA: TGCGCCAGCAGCGTAAACACAGATACGCAGTATTTT. Translation gives CASSVNTDTQYF.

The rearrangement links TRBV9 to TRBJ2-5, with 7 bases that match TRBD2. Trimming at V came to 0 bases and at J to 4 bases, leaving 0 bases not matched to a gene. In germline, CDR1 is SGDLS, CDR2 YYNGEE. The CDR3 is 13 residues long. CDR3 residues: CASSVGTRETQYF. CDR3 coding DNA: TGTGCCAGCAGCGTAGGGACTAGAGAGACCCAGTACTTC.

The chain employs TRBV28 and TRBJ1-1; D is unclear. The CDR3 runs 14 residues. Germline V CDR1 and CDR2: MDHEN, SYDVKM. Trimming took 3 bases from V and 1 from J, leaving 9 bases between them. The CDR3 sequence is CASSFFRGNTEAFF. The CDR3, as DNA: TGTGCCAGCAGTTTCTTCCGGGGGAACACTGAAGCTTTCTTT. Together with reference TRBV28 and TRBJ1-1, the CDR3 gives the full variable domain: DVKVTQSSRYLVKRTGEKVFLECVQDMDHENMFWYRQDPGLGLRLIYFSYDVKMKEKGDIPEGYSVSREKKERFSLILESASTNQTSMYLCASSFFRGNTEAFFGQGTRLTVV.

The chain couples TRBV27 to TRBJ2-7, with a possible D match to TRBD2 (6 bases). Germline values: CDR1 MNHEY, CDR2 SMNVEV (reference sequence). Trimming removed 1 base at V and 4 bases at J, with 11 bases between. This CDR3 is built from 14 residues. DNA for the CDR3: TGTGCCAGCAGTTTATTGCCGACTAGTTACGAGCAGTACTTC. Amino acids: CASSLLPTSYEQYF.

The chain couples TRBV7-9 to TRBJ2-3, with D possibly TRBD1 on 6 matching bases. The V gene lost 7 bases and the J gene lost 3 bases, with 11 bases spanning the gap. Germline V CDR1 and CDR2: SEHNR, FQNEAQ (reference sequence). The CDR3 contains 13 residues. The CDR3 nucleotides are TGTGCCAGCACCAAAGGGGGTACAGATACGCAGTATTTT. Its translation: CASTKGGTDTQYF.

The chain carries TRBV9 and TRBJ2-7; 8 nucleotides match TRBD1. The CDR3 totals 15 residues. Germline V CDR1 and CDR2: SGDLS, YYNGEE. V lost 0 bases to trimming and J lost 2 bases; unmatched junction nucleotides: 4. CDR3 nucleotide sequence: TGTGCCAGCAGCGTAGGGACAGGGATCCCCTACGAGCAGTACTTC. It is translated as CASSVGTGIPYEQYF.